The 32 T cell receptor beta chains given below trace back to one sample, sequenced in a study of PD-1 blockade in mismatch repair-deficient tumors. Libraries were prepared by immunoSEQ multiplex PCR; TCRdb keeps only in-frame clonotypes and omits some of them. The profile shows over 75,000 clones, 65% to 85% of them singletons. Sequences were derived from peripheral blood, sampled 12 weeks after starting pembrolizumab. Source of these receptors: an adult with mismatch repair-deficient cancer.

The CDR3 protein is CAWSIREKLFF. The CDR3 bases are TGTGCCTGGAGTATACGCGAAAAACTGTTTTTT. The chain couples TRBV30 to TRBJ1-4; D is ambiguous. In germline, CDR1 is GTSNPN, CDR2 SVGIG (reference sequence). The CDR3 contains 11 residues. The V gene lost 2 bases and the J gene lost 8 bases, with 6 bases spanning the gap.

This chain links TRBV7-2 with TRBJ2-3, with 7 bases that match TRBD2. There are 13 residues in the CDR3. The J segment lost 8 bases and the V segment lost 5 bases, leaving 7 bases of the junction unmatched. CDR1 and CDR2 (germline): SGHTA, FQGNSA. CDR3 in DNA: TGTGCCAGCAGCGCCGCCTGGGAGGGTACGCAGTATTTT. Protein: CASSAAWEGTQYF.

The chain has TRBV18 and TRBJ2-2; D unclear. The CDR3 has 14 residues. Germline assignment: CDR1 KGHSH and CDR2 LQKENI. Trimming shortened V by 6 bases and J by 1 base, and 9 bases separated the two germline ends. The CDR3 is CASSIDGNTGELFF. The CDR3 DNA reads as TGTGCCAGCTCCATAGACGGGAACACCGGGGAGCTGTTTTTT.

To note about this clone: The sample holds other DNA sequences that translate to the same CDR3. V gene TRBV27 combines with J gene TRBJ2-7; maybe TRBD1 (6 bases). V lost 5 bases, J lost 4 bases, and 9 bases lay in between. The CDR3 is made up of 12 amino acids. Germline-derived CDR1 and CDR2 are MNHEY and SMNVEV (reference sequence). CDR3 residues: CASSLGGYEQYF. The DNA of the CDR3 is TGTGCCAGCAGTCTAGGGGGTTACGAGCAGTACTTC.

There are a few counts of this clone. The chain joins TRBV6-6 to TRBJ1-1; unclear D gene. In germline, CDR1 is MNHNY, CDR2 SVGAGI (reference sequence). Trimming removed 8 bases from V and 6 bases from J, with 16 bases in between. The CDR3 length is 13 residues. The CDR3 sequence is CASVNEKGSEAFF. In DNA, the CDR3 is TGTGCCAGCGTGAATGAAAAGGGCTCTGAAGCTTTCTTT.

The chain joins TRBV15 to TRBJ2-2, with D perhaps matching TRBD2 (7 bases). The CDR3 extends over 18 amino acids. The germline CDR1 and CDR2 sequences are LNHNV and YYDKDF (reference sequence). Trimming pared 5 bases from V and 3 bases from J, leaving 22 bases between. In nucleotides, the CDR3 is TGTGCCACCAGCGGATTTCAAGGGGGGGAGAGGGACACCGGGGAGCTGTTTTTT. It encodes CATSGFQGGERDTGELFF. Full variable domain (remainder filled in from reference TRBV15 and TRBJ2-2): DAMVIQNPRYQVTQFGKPVTLSCSQTLNHNVMYWYQQKSSQAPKLLFHYYDKDFNNEADTPDNFQSRRPNTSFCFLDIRSPGLGDTAMYLCATSGFQGGERDTGELFFGEGSRLTVL.

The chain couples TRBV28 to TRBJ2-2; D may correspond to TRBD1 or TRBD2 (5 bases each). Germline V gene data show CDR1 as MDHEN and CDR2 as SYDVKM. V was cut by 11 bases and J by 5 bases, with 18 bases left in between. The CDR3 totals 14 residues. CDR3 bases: TGTGCCGCGACGAGGGGTAGTAAGACCGGGGAGCTGTTTTTT. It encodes CAATRGSKTGELFF.

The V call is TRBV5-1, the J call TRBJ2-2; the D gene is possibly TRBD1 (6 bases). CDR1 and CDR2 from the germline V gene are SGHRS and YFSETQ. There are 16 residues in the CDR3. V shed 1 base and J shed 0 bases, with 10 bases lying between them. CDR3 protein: CASSLFWTANTGELFF. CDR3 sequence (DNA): TGCGCCAGCAGCTTGTTTTGGACAGCGAACACCGGGGAGCTGTTTTTT. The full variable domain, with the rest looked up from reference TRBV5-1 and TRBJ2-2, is KAGVTQTPRYLIKTRGQQVTLSCSPISGHRSVSWYQQTPGQGLQFLFEYFSETQRNKGNFPGRFSGRQFSNSRSEMNVSTLELGDSALYLCASSLFWTANTGELFFGEGSRLTVL.

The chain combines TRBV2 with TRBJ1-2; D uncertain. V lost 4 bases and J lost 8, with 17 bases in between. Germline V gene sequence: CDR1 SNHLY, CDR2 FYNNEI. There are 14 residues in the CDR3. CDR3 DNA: TGTGCCAGCAGTGTCGGACGGCAAACGGGGGGCTACACCTTC. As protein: CASSVGRQTGGYTF.

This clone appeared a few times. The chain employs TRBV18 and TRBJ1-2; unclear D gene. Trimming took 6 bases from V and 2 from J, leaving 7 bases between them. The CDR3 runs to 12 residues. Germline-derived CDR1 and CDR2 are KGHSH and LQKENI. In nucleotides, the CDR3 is TGTGCCAGCTCTCAAGACAACTATGGCTACACCTTC. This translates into CASSQDNYGYTF.

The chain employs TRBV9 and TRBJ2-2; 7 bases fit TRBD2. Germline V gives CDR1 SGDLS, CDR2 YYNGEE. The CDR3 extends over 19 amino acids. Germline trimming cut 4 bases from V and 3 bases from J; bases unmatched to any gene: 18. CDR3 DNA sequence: TGTGCCAGCAGCCCGTCCCCTGCGGGCGGGAGCCCCGACACCGGGGAGCTGTTTTTT. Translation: CASSPSPAGGSPDTGELFF.

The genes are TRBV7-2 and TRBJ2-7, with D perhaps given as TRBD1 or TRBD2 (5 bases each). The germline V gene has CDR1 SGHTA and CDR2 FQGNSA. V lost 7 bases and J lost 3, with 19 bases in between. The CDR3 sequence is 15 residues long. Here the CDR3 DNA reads TGTGCCAGCACCGCAACGAGTGGGGGAAGCTACGAGCAGTACTTC. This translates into CASTATSGGSYEQYF.

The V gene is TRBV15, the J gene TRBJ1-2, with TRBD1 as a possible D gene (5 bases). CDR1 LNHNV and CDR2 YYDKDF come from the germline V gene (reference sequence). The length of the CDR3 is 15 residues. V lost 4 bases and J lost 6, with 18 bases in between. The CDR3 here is CATSTAGVGWHGYTF. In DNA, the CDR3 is TGTGCCACCAGCACGGCGGGGGTGGGATGGCATGGCTACACCTTC.

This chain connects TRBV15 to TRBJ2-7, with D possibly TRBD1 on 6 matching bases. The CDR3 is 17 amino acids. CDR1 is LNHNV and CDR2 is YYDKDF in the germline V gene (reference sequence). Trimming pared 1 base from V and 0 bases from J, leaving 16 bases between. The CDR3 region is CATSRGKGQPSSYEQYF. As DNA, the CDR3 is TGTGCCACCAGCAGAGGGAAGGGACAACCGAGCTCCTACGAGCAGTACTTC.

The CDR3 DNA follows: TGTGCCAGCGCAAGCGGGAGGAATAACGAGCAGTACTTC. Encoded protein: CASASGRNNEQYF. The chain carries TRBV5-4 and TRBJ2-7; the match to TRBD2 covers 9 bases. J was trimmed by 5 bases and V by 7 bases; bases with no gene match: 7. The CDR3 spans 13 residues. Germline V gene lookup returns CDR1 SGHNT and CDR2 YYREEE (reference sequence).

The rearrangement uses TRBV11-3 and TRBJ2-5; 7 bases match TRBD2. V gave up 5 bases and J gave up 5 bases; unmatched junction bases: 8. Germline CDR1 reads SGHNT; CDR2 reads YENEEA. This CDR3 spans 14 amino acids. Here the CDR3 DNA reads TGTGCCAGCAGCGTCCCCCGGGAGGTGGAGACCCAGTACTTC. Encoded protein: CASSVPREVETQYF. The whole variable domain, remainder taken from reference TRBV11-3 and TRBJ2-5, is EAGVVQSPRYKIIEKKQPVAFWCNPISGHNTLYWYLQNLGQGPELLIRYENEEAVDDSQLPKDRFSAERLKGVDSTLKIQPAELGDSAVYLCASSVPREVETQYFGPGTRLLVL.

CDR3 sequence (DNA): TGTGCCAGCAGCTTCCAGGACAGGGGTTACGAGCAGTACTTC. Translation gives CASSFQDRGYEQYF. The rearrangement joins TRBV7-9 to TRBJ2-7, with 9 bases fitting TRBD1. The CDR3 has 14 residues. The V segment lost 3 bases and the J segment 4 bases; nucleotides outside the gene matches: 4. Germline V gene sequence: CDR1 SEHNR, CDR2 FQNEAQ (reference sequence).

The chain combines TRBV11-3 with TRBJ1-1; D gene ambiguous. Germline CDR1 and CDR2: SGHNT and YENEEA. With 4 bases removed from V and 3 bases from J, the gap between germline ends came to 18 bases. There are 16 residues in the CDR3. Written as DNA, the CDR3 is TGTGCCAGCAGCTCCCCCCGTTTTACCCAGGACACTGAAGCTTTCTTT. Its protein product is CASSSPRFTQDTEAFF. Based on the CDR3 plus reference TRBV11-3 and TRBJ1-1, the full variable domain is EAGVVQSPRYKIIEKKQPVAFWCNPISGHNTLYWYLQNLGQGPELLIRYENEEAVDDSQLPKDRFSAERLKGVDSTLKIQPAELGDSAVYLCASSSPRFTQDTEAFFGQGTRLTVV.

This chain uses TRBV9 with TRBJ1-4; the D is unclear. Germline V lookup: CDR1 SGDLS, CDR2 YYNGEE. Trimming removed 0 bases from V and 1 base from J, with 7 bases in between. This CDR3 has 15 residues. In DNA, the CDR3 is TGTGCCAGCAGCGTAGAGACGGGAACTAATGAAAAACTGTTTTTT. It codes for CASSVETGTNEKLFF.

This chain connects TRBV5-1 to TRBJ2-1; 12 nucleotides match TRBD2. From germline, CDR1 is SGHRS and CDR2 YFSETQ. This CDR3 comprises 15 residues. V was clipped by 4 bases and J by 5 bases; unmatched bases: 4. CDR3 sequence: CASSRGLAGDNEQFF. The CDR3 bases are TGCGCCAGCAGCCGGGGACTAGCGGGCGACAATGAGCAGTTCTTC.

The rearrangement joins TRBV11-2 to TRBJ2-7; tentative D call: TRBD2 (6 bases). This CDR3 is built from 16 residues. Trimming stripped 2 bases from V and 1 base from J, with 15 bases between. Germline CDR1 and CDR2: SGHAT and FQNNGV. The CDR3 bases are TGTGCCAGCAGCTTAAACGGTGTAGCGGCTTCCTACGAGCAGTACTTC. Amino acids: CASSLNGVAASYEQYF.

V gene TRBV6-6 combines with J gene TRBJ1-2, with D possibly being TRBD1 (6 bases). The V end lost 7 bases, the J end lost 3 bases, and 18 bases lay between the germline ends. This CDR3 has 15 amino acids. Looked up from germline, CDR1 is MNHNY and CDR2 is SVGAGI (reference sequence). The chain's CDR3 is CASIMDSQNYYGYTF. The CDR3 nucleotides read TGTGCCAGCATTATGGACAGCCAGAACTACTATGGCTACACCTTC.

In DNA form, the CDR3 reads TGTGCCAGCAGCTTGGCCCACAATGAGCAGTTCTTC. Its protein product is CASSLAHNEQFF. The rearrangement uses TRBV5-6 and TRBJ2-1; the D is unclear. The CDR3 loop spans 12 amino acids. Trimming shortened V by 0 bases and J by 5 bases, and 3 bases separated the two germline ends. CDR1 and CDR2 from the germline V gene are SGHDT and YYEEEE.

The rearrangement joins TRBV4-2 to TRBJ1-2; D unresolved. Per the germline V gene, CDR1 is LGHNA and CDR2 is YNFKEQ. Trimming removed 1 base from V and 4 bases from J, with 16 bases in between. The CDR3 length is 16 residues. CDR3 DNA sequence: TGTGCCAGCAGCCAAGTTTCCGTCCCACGCGGCTATGGCTACACCTTC. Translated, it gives CASSQVSVPRGYGYTF.

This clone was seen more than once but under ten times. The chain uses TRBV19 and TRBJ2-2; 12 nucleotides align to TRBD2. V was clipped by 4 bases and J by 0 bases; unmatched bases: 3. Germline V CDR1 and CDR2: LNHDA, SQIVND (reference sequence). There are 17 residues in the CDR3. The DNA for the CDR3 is TGTGCCAGTAGTACCCGACTAGCGGGAGCGAACACCGGGGAGCTGTTTTTT. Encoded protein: CASSTRLAGANTGELFF.

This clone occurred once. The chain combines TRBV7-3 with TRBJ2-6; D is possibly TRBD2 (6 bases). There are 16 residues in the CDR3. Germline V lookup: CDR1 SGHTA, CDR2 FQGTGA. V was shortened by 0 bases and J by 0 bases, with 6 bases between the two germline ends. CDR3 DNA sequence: TGTGCCAGCAGCTTAACGGGGGGCTCTGGGGCCAACGTCCTGACTTTC. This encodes CASSLTGGSGANVLTF.

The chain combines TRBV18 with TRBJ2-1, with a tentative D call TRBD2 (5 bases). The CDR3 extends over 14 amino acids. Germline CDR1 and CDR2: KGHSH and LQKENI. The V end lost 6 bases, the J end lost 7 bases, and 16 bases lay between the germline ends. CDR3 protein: CASSPLVRANEQFF. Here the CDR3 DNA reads TGTGCCAGCTCCCCTTTAGTGAGGGCGAATGAGCAGTTCTTC. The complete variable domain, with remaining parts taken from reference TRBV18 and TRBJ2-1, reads NAGVMQNPRHLVRRRGQEARLRCSPMKGHSHVYWYRQLPEEGLKFMVYLQKENIIDESGMPKERFSAEFPKEGPSILRIQQVVRGDSAAYFCASSPLVRANEQFFGPGTRLTVL.

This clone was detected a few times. The CDR3 protein is CASSGGLRAEKLFF. In DNA form, the CDR3 reads TGTGCCAGCAGTGGGGGTCTAAGGGCTGAAAAACTGTTTTTT. V and J are TRBV6-5 and TRBJ1-4; the D gene is possibly TRBD1 (5 bases). The CDR3 is made up of 14 amino acids. With 5 bases removed from V and 7 bases from J, the gap between germline ends came to 14 bases. Per the germline V gene, CDR1 is MNHEY and CDR2 is SVGAGI.

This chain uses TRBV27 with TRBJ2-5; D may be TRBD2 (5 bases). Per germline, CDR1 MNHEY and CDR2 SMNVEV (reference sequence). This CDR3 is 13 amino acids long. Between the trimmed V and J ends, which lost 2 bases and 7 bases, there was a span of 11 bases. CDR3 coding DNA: TGTGCCAGCAGTTTAGGCACGGGAAGGACCCAGTACTTC. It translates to CASSLGTGRTQYF.

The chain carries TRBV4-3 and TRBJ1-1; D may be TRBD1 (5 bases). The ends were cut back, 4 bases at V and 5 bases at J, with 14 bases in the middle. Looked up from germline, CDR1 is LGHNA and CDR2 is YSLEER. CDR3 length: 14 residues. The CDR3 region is CASSLGRGGTEAFF. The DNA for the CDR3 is TGCGCCAGCAGCCTAGGTCGGGGGGGAACTGAAGCTTTCTTT.

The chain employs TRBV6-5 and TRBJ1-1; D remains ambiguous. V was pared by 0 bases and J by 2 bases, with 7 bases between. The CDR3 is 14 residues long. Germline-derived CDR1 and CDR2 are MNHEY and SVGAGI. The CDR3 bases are TGTGCCAGCAGTTACTCGAATACTAACACTGAAGCTTTCTTT. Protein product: CASSYSNTNTEAFF.

The CDR3 DNA reads as TGTGCCAGTAAGGGACAGTGGATGGTTAGCAATCAGCCCCAGCATTTT. Amino acids: CASKGQWMVSNQPQHF. This chain joins TRBV19 and TRBJ1-5, with 7 positions matching TRBD1. Trimming at V came to 7 bases and at J to 0 bases, leaving 9 bases not matched to a gene. CDR1 LNHDA and CDR2 SQIVND come from the germline V gene (reference sequence). The CDR3 sequence is 16 residues long.